The 23 T cell receptor beta chains below were found in one sample sequenced in a study of shared clonotypes between healthy human individuals. Only in-frame clones appear in the TCRdb table, and some are missing; sequencing was by immunoSEQ multiplex PCR. The data show roughly 570,000 clones, roughly 98% seen once. As defined, naive CD8 cells were CD45RO-negative and positively selected for CCR7, with terminally differentiated effector memory CD45RA+ cells excluded. Material for sequencing was naive CD8+ T cells sorted from blood. The origin of the receptors is a man under 40 in good health.

The CDR3 sequence: CASSYSFGREGYGYTF. CDR3 nucleotide sequence: TGTGCCAGCAGTTACTCGTTCGGCAGGGAAGGCTATGGCTACACCTTC. The chain carries TRBV6-5 and TRBJ1-2, with a possible D match to TRBD1 (5 bases). This CDR3 is built from 16 residues. V was cut by 0 bases and J by 4 bases, with 15 bases left in between. CDR1 MNHEY and CDR2 SVGAGI come from the germline V gene.

This rearrangement joins TRBV10-3 to TRBJ2-1; 12 bases fit TRBD2. V was pared by 6 bases and J by 4 bases, with 4 bases of the junction left unmatched. Germline V lookup: CDR1 ENHRY, CDR2 SYGVKD. The CDR3 has 15 amino acids. CDR3 in amino acids: CAIRASGRVYNEQFF. CDR3 sequence (DNA): TGTGCCATCAGAGCTAGCGGGAGGGTTTACAATGAGCAGTTCTTC.

The chain is built from TRBV4-3 and TRBJ2-5; possible D gene TRBD2, 6 bases. Looked up from germline, CDR1 is LGHNA and CDR2 is YSLEER. V lost 0 bases to trimming and J lost 4 bases, with 21 bases between them. The CDR3 totals 18 residues. CDR3 sequence reads: CASSQDAGNLLGGETQYF. As DNA, the CDR3 is TGCGCCAGCAGCCAAGATGCGGGAAACCTACTTGGGGGAGAGACCCAGTACTTC.

The gene calls are TRBV6-1 and TRBJ2-7, with 9 bases fitting TRBD1. V trimming: 3 bases; J trimming: 0 bases; junction bases outside the gene matches: 6. Germline CDR1 MNHNS, CDR2 SASEGT. The CDR3 has 16 residues. The CDR3 protein is CASSDLTGGASYEQYF. The DNA for the CDR3 is TGTGCCAGCAGTGACCTAACAGGGGGCGCCTCCTACGAGCAGTACTTC.

The CDR3 is CACEVGVDQPQHF. In DNA form, the CDR3 reads TGTGCCTGCGAGGTCGGGGTGGATCAGCCCCAGCATTTT. J is TRBJ1-5 and V is TRBV30; D is undetermined. V gave up 6 bases and J gave up 5 bases, with 14 bases separating them. Per germline, CDR1 GTSNPN and CDR2 SVGIG (reference sequence). This CDR3 is 13 amino acids long.

The rearrangement joins TRBV2 to TRBJ2-5; D not certain. The germline V gene encodes CDR1 SNHLY and CDR2 FYNNEI. The CDR3 is 10 residues long. V lost 7 bases and J lost 4, with 4 bases in between. The CDR3 DNA sequence: TGTGCCAGCATGGCAGAGACCCAGTACTTC. Protein: CASMAETQYF.

The chain links TRBV27 to TRBJ2-7, with 9 nucleotides matching TRBD2. The germline V gene encodes CDR1 MNHEY and CDR2 SMNVEV (reference sequence). The junction had 9 bases not matched to a gene; V was cut back by 5 bases and J by 4 bases. CDR3 length: 15 amino acids. This CDR3 reads CASSISLAGQYEQYF. CDR3 DNA: TGTGCCAGCAGTATCTCCCTAGCGGGGCAATACGAGCAGTACTTC.

The J gene is TRBJ1-2, the V gene TRBV14, with D perhaps TRBD1 (5 bases). V gave up 0 bases and J gave up 8 bases, with 16 bases separating them. The CDR3 length is 15 residues. CDR1 SGHDN and CDR2 FVKESK come from the germline V gene. The CDR3 protein is CASSQDQGGAGGYTF. CDR3 coding DNA: TGTGCCAGCAGCCAAGATCAGGGCGGGGCAGGCGGCTACACCTTC.

The J gene is TRBJ2-1, the V gene TRBV29-1; D perhaps matches TRBD1 (6 bases). CDR3 length: 16 residues. Germline loops: CDR1 SQVTM, CDR2 ANQGSEA. The ends were cut back, 2 bases at V and 0 bases at J, with 14 bases in the middle. CDR3 bases: TGCAGCGTTGAATTTGAGGCGGACAGCTCCTACAATGAGCAGTTCTTC. It yields the protein CSVEFEADSSYNEQFF.

The CDR3 sequence: CASSVGTGLFQPQHF. The DNA for the CDR3 is TGTGCCAGCAGCGTCGGGACAGGGTTGTTTCAGCCCCAGCATTTT. The V call is TRBV13, the J call TRBJ1-5, with 9 positions matching TRBD1. The germline V gene has CDR1 PRHDT and CDR2 FYEKMQ (reference sequence). With 5 bases clipped from V and 6 bases from J, the junction kept 8 bases outside the gene matches. The CDR3 sequence is 15 residues long.

The chain employs TRBV9 and TRBJ2-7, with a possible D match to TRBD2 (6 bases). Per germline, CDR1 SGDLS and CDR2 YYNGEE. V lost 3 bases to trimming and J lost 5 bases, with 15 bases between them. The CDR3 is made up of 14 amino acids. The CDR3 sequence: CASSADGGANEQYF. The CDR3 nucleotides are TGTGCCAGCAGCGCAGACGGCGGGGCCAACGAGCAGTACTTC.

The rearrangement links TRBV7-9 to TRBJ2-7; TRBD1 matches 7 bases. CDR3 size: 15 residues. The germline CDR1 and CDR2 sequences are SEHNR and FQNEAQ (reference sequence). V was pared by 5 bases and J by 3 bases, with 10 bases of the junction left unmatched. The CDR3 bases are TGTGCCAGCAGCCACCCCGGGACAGCCAACTACGAGCAGTACTTC. Encoded protein: CASSHPGTANYEQYF.

The V gene is TRBV11-2, the J gene TRBJ2-7; D possibly uses TRBD1 or TRBD2 (5 bases each). V lost 3 bases and J 0 bases, leaving 9 bases between the germline ends. This CDR3 region has 14 residues. Germline V lookup: CDR1 SGHAT, CDR2 FQNNGV. In nucleotides, the CDR3 is TGTGCCAGCAGCTTTGGGGGAGCCTCCTACGAGCAGTACTTC. Its translation is CASSFGGASYEQYF.

The chain combines TRBV4-1 with TRBJ2-1; 11 positions agree with TRBD2. The CDR3 totals 14 residues. The ends lost 8 bases at V and 4 bases at J; junction bases unmatched: 4. Germline CDR1 is MGHRA and CDR2 is YSYEKL. The CDR3 DNA reads as TGCGCCAGCGGTCTAGCGGGAGGTTACAATGAGCAGTTCTTC. This sequence encodes CASGLAGGYNEQFF.

The genes are TRBV2 and TRBJ1-1; D unresolved. The length of the CDR3 is 12 residues. Germline V CDR1 and CDR2: SNHLY, FYNNEI. Trimming took off 10 bases at V and 1 base at J, with 10 bases between the two ends. CDR3 nucleotide sequence: TGTGCCACCTTCCGGGGGAACACTGAAGCTTTCTTT. This sequence encodes CATFRGNTEAFF.

The chain couples TRBV28 to TRBJ1-3, with no clear D. Germline V gene data show CDR1 as MDHEN and CDR2 as SYDVKM. The CDR3 has 17 residues. V lost 2 bases to trimming and J lost 0 bases, with 14 bases between them. CDR3 loop: CASSLPPEGISGNTIYF. CDR3 bases: TGTGCCAGCAGTTTACCCCCCGAAGGGATCTCTGGAAACACCATATATTTT.

The V and J genes are TRBV11-2 and TRBJ2-3, with TRBD1 matching over 11 bases. Germline values: CDR1 SGHAT, CDR2 FQNNGV. The CDR3 spans 14 residues. The J segment lost 5 bases and the V segment lost 4 bases, leaving 2 bases of the junction unmatched. This chain's CDR3 is CASSSGTGGDTQYF. Here the CDR3 DNA reads TGTGCCAGCAGCTCGGGGACAGGGGGAGATACGCAGTATTTT.

The chain couples TRBV27 to TRBJ2-7; D call uncertain. CDR3 length: 14 amino acids. CDR1 is MNHEY, CDR2 SMNVEV, per germline (reference sequence). The V gene lost 6 bases and the J gene lost 0 bases, with 12 bases spanning the gap. The CDR3 DNA reads as TGTGCCAGCAGCCAATCAGGAAACTCCTACGAGCAGTACTTC. The encoded protein is CASSQSGNSYEQYF.

This chain uses TRBV29-1 with TRBJ2-3; 9 bases are a match to TRBD2. The trim removed 5 bases at V and 5 bases at J, leaving 11 bases unmatched. CDR1 is SQVTM, CDR2 ANQGSEA, per germline. The length of the CDR3 is 15 residues. For the CDR3, the DNA is TGCAGCGTTACGGGGGCGGGAGGGCCCTTAGATACGCAGTATTTT. It is translated as CSVTGAGGPLDTQYF.

The chain links TRBV5-1 to TRBJ2-7, with D unclear. CDR1 and CDR2 (germline): SGHRS, YFSETQ. CDR3 length equals 12 residues. V lost 0 bases and J lost 5, with 6 bases in between. CDR3 sequence reads: CASSLEGHEQYF. CDR3 nucleotide sequence: TGCGCCAGCAGCTTGGAAGGGCACGAGCAGTACTTC.

The V and J genes are TRBV6-5 and TRBJ2-3; 8 positions agree with TRBD1. Germline V gene data show CDR1 as MNHEY and CDR2 as SVGAGI. The CDR3 contains 14 residues. Germline trimming cut 2 bases from V and 8 bases from J; bases unmatched to any gene: 6. This chain's CDR3 is CASSYGQGAGTQYF. As DNA, the CDR3 is TGTGCCAGCAGTTACGGGCAGGGGGCTGGTACGCAGTATTTT.

Regarding this clone: The same CDR3 arises from other DNA sequences in this sample as well. The chain recombines TRBV27 with TRBJ2-3, with unresolved D. The CDR3 extends over 12 amino acids. Germline CDR1 reads MNHEY; CDR2 reads SMNVEV (reference sequence). V lost 2 bases, J lost 3 bases, and 3 bases lay in between. CDR3 residues: CASSLGTDTQYF. DNA of the CDR3: TGTGCCAGCAGTTTAGGGACAGATACGCAGTATTTT.

V is TRBV5-6 and J is TRBJ2-7; D is unclear. CDR1 SGHDT and CDR2 YYEEEE come from the germline V gene. V lost 9 bases to trimming and J lost 0 bases, with 13 bases between them. The CDR3 spans 13 residues. This chain's CDR3 is CATQVSSSYEQYF. CDR3 sequence (DNA): TGTGCCACGCAGGTATCGTCCTCCTACGAGCAGTACTTC.